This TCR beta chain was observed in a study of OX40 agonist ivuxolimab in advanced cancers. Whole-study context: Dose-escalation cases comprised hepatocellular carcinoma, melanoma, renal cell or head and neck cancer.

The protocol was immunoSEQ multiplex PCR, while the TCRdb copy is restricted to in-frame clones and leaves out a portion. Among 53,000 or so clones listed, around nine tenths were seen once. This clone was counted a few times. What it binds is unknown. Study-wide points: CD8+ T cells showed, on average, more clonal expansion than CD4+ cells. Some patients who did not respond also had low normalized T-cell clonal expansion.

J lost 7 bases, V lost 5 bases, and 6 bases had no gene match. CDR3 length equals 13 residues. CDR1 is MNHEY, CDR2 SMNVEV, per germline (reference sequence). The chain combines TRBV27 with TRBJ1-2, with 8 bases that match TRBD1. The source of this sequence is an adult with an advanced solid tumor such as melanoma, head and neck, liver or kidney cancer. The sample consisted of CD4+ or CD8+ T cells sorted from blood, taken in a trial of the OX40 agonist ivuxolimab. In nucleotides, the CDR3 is TGTGCCAGCAGTGCTAACAGGGGGGGTGGCTACACCTTC. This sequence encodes CASSANRGGGYTF.